These 23 T cell receptor beta chains were sequenced from one sample in a study of blood T cell repertoires in COVID-19. The table came from immunoSEQ multiplex PCR; TCRdb's copy has only in-frame clones and leaves some out. Of under 250,000 clones detected, approximately 78% appear once; the ten largest clones hold about 12%. Sequenced sample: peripheral blood. The receptors come from a woman between 40 and 55 years old with acute or convalescent COVID-19.

The J gene is TRBJ1-4, the V gene TRBV7-8; possible D gene TRBD1, 5 bases. V gave up 4 bases and J gave up 13 bases, with 10 bases separating them. CDR1 and CDR2 (germline): SGHVS, FQNEAQ. The length of the CDR3 is 11 residues. CDR3: CASSSWGLLFF. Here the CDR3 DNA reads TGTGCCAGCAGCTCATGGGGCTTACTGTTTTTT. Based on the CDR3 plus reference TRBV7-8 and TRBJ1-4, the full variable domain is GAGVSQSPRYKVAKRGQDVALRCDPISGHVSLFWYQQALGQGPEFLTYFQNEAQLDKSGLPSDRFFAERPEGSVSTLKIQRTQQEDSAVYLCASSSWGLLFFGSGTQLSVL.

This clone turned up a few times. DNA of the CDR3: TGTGCCAGCGATAATACAGGGTTCAGCAATGAGCAGTTCTTC. It encodes CASDNTGFSNEQFF. This chain uses TRBV28 with TRBJ2-1; D may be TRBD1 (6 bases). Trimming took 8 bases from V and 6 from J, leaving 17 bases between them. Germline V gives CDR1 MDHEN, CDR2 SYDVKM. The CDR3 runs to 14 residues.

J is TRBJ1-4 and V is TRBV27; D may be TRBD1 (6 bases). Trimming cost V 5 bases and J 5 bases, with 12 bases left between them. This CDR3 has 14 residues. Germline-derived CDR1 and CDR2 are MNHEY and SMNVEV (reference sequence). The CDR3 protein is CASSQWQGNEKLFF. CDR3 nucleotides: TGTGCCAGCAGTCAGTGGCAGGGGAATGAAAAACTGTTTTTT.

This clone was picked up many times. Here the CDR3 DNA reads TGTGCCAGCAGCTTGGGGCAGGTTCGCAATCAGCCCCAGCATTTT. Translating gives CASSLGQVRNQPQHF. The V call is TRBV5-6, the J call TRBJ1-5; D is undetermined. CDR1 is SGHDT and CDR2 is YYEEEE in the germline V gene. Trimming removed 0 bases at V and 2 bases at J, with 9 bases between. This CDR3 comprises 15 residues.

The chain uses TRBV7-8 and TRBJ1-1; possibly TRBD1 for D (5 bases). Germline CDR1 and CDR2: SGHVS and FQNEAQ. V lost 3 bases and J lost 2, with 25 bases in between. The CDR3 contains 19 residues. CDR3 DNA: TGTGCCAGCAGCTTTGGGGGGGGTGAGAAGGGCCGATCAAACACTGAAGCTTTCTTT. Its protein product is CASSFGGGEKGRSNTEAFF.

This chain links TRBV3-1 (or the pseudogene TRBV3-2) with TRBJ1-2; the match to TRBD1 covers 7 bases. In germline, CDR1 is LGHDT, CDR2 YNNKEL (reference sequence). V dropped 4 bases and J dropped 7; count of bases not matched to a gene: 6. The CDR3 runs to 13 residues. CDR3 sequence: CASSRQGLPGYTF. The CDR3 DNA reads TGTGCCAGCAGCCGACAGGGATTGCCTGGCTACACCTTC.

The chain uses TRBV9 and TRBJ2-3; TRBD2 matches at 9 bases. CDR3 length equals 14 residues. V dropped 5 bases and J dropped 3; count of bases not matched to a gene: 4. The germline CDR1 and CDR2 sequences are SGDLS and YYNGEE. The DNA of the CDR3 is TGTGCCAGCAGTCAGCGGGGGGAGACAGATACGCAGTATTTT. It specifies CASSQRGETDTQYF.

The chain employs TRBV7-2 and TRBJ2-3; D call uncertain. This CDR3 is built from 15 residues. Between the trimmed V and J ends, which lost 5 bases and 2 bases, there was a span of 14 bases. Germline V gene sequence: CDR1 SGHTA, CDR2 FQGNSA. The DNA of the CDR3 is TGTGCCAGCAGCCCACTTCCCCGGTCCACAGATACGCAGTATTTT. This sequence encodes CASSPLPRSTDTQYF.

The chain employs TRBV10-1 and TRBJ2-3; TRBD2 agrees at 11 bases. The CDR3 runs to 15 residues. Germline trimming cut 3 bases from V and 6 bases from J; bases unmatched to any gene: 5. Germline V CDR1 and CDR2: WNHNN, SYGVQD (reference sequence). The CDR3 spells CASSDSGGASDTQYF. In DNA form, the CDR3 reads TGCGCCAGCAGTGATAGCGGGGGGGCAAGTGATACGCAGTATTTT.

The rearrangement uses TRBV19 and TRBJ2-5; D is possibly TRBD1 (6 bases). Germline assignment: CDR1 LNHDA and CDR2 SQIVND (reference sequence). The CDR3 loop spans 13 amino acids. Trimming took off 8 bases at V and 4 bases at J, with 14 bases between the two ends. This CDR3 is CASRQGIGETQYF. The CDR3 DNA follows: TGTGCCAGTCGGCAGGGGATTGGAGAGACCCAGTACTTC.

This chain uses TRBV4-2 with TRBJ1-2; D might be TRBD1 (5 bases). The germline V and J ends were trimmed by 5 bases and 2 bases, with 12 bases remaining between them. From germline, CDR1 is LGHNA and CDR2 YNFKEQ. The CDR3 is made up of 14 amino acids. In DNA, the CDR3 is TGTGCCAGCAGCGCCCTGGGGGGGAACTATGGCTACACCTTC. This sequence encodes CASSALGGNYGYTF.

In this sample, this clone turned up a few times. The V gene is TRBV20-1, the J gene TRBJ2-5; D is possibly TRBD2 (6 bases). Germline V gene data show CDR1 as DFQATT and CDR2 as SNEGSKA (reference sequence). Trimming took off 6 bases at V and 5 bases at J, with 10 bases between the two ends. This CDR3 has 11 residues. The DNA for the CDR3 is TGCAGTGCCCCTGCGGGGGAGACCCAGTACTTC. Encoded protein: CSAPAGETQYF.

The chain recombines TRBV7-2 with TRBJ1-3, with D hard to call. The V end was cut by 4 bases, the J end by 5 bases, with 12 bases between. In germline, CDR1 is SGHTA, CDR2 FQGNSA. CDR3 length equals 14 residues. CDR3 nucleotides: TGTGCCAGCAGCTCCCCGACGGGTCGAAACACCATATATTTT. Protein sequence: CASSSPTGRNTIYF.

This clone has a single count. The gene calls are TRBV27 and TRBJ2-1, with 8 bases that match TRBD2. Trimming took 7 bases from V and 5 from J; bases not matched to a gene: 4. CDR1 and CDR2 (germline): MNHEY, SMNVEV (reference sequence). This CDR3 has 13 residues. The CDR3 sequence: CASTGLGNNEQFF. Written as DNA, the CDR3 is TGTGCCAGCACGGGACTAGGGAACAATGAGCAGTTCTTC.

The chain joins TRBV29-1 to TRBJ2-1; 16 bases match TRBD2. The CDR3 contains 16 residues. CDR1 is SQVTM, CDR2 ANQGSEA, per germline. The V segment lost 7 bases and the J segment 4 bases; nucleotides outside the gene matches: 7. CDR3 loop: CSDRGTSGRDYNEQFF. The CDR3, as DNA: TGCAGCGACAGAGGGACTAGCGGGAGGGATTACAATGAGCAGTTCTTC.

This rearrangement joins TRBV7-9 to TRBJ1-5; a possible D gene is TRBD1 (5 bases). This CDR3 is 15 amino acids long. The V gene's germline CDR1 is SEHNR and CDR2 FQNEAQ (reference sequence). Trimming removed 3 bases at V and 0 bases at J, with 9 bases between. The CDR3 loop reads CASSLDTNSNQPQHF. CDR3 DNA sequence: TGTGCCAGCAGCTTGGACACGAATAGCAATCAGCCCCAGCATTTT.

The chain carries TRBV7-8 and TRBJ2-7; 7 bases line up with TRBD1. The V gene end was trimmed by 4 bases and the J gene end by 6 bases; junction bases not matched to a gene: 9. CDR3 size: 14 residues. The germline CDR1 and CDR2 sequences are SGHVS and FQNEAQ. The CDR3 coding sequence is TGTGCCAGCAGCTCCGCCGACAGGGTACGCGAGCAGTACTTC. It yields the protein CASSSADRVREQYF.

In DNA, the CDR3 is TGTGCCAGCAGCTTAGACGGTCCTGGCTACACCTTC. As protein: CASSLDGPGYTF. The chain links TRBV7-2 to TRBJ1-2; the D is unclear. The CDR3 covers 12 residues. V was pared by 1 base and J by 7 bases, with 7 bases between. Germline loops: CDR1 SGHTA, CDR2 FQGNSA.

This clone was seen a single time. The rearrangement uses TRBV12-3 or TRBV12-4 and TRBJ2-1, with 9 bases aligning to TRBD2. This CDR3 is 13 amino acids long. The V and J ends lost 2 bases and 11 bases, in that order; junction bases with no gene match: 4. CDR3 protein: CASSLPSGAQQFF. The DNA for the CDR3 is TGTGCCAGCAGTTTACCTAGCGGGGCGCAGCAGTTCTTC.

The chain is built from TRBV5-4 and TRBJ2-5, with 9 bases lining up with TRBD2. The germline gives CDR1 SGHNT, CDR2 YYREEE (reference sequence). V gave up 4 bases and J gave up 2 bases; unmatched junction bases: 6. The CDR3 is 15 amino acids. DNA of the CDR3: TGTGCCAGCAGCCCCATGACTAGCGGACAAGAGACCCAGTACTTC. This codes for CASSPMTSGQETQYF.

V and J are TRBV7-2 and TRBJ2-3, with D unclear. CDR3 length: 14 residues. The V gene's germline CDR1 is SGHTA and CDR2 FQGNSA. Deletions cut 1 base from V and 7 bases from J, with 12 bases between. CDR3 coding DNA: TGTGCCAGCAGCTTAGGGTTTCACGAGAATACGCAGTATTTT. It encodes CASSLGFHENTQYF.

The V and J genes are TRBV2 and TRBJ1-2; 11 bases fit TRBD1. The ends lost 7 bases at V and 8 bases at J; junction bases unmatched: 6. The CDR3 is made up of 13 amino acids. Germline V gene lookup returns CDR1 SNHLY and CDR2 FYNNEI. CDR3: CASTGQGAGGYTF. The CDR3 DNA is TGTGCCAGCACTGGACAGGGGGCGGGAGGCTACACCTTC.

V usage is TRBV19 and J usage is TRBJ2-7; D perhaps matches TRBD2 (5 bases). The germline V gene has CDR1 LNHDA and CDR2 SQIVND (reference sequence). This CDR3 spans 14 amino acids. Trimming took off 3 bases at V and 5 bases at J, with 14 bases between the two ends. CDR3 DNA: TGTGCCAGTAGTATCAAGAGGGCAGCGGACGAGCAGTACTTC. Protein product: CASSIKRAADEQYF.